This T cell receptor beta chain was retrieved from a study of cytomegalovirus exposure and HLA in healthy donors. About the research overall: Findings of an earlier analysis included roughly 120 million unique TCR beta sequences from some 190 million T cells. Samples from HLA-typed donors yielded approximately 88 million unique TCRs in an early data release.

The PCR had 60 Vbeta and 13 Jbeta primers. Assay: immunoSEQ multiplex PCR; the TCRdb copy retains only in-frame clones and omits some. The profile shows some 170,000 clones, about 75% of them singletons. Study-wide findings and caveats: It was only CMV serostatus that was available as immune exposure information.

Sampled while nominally healthy, donors likely had unrecorded immune exposures. Between the trimmed V and J ends, which lost 6 bases and 2 bases, there was a span of 11 bases. Per the germline V gene, CDR1 is LNHDA and CDR2 is SQIVND (reference sequence). The CDR3 is 15 amino acids. Comment on this clone: Antigen specificity is unknown.

The receptor was derived from a woman aged 45-59 years in good health and CMV-seropositive. The genes are TRBV19 and TRBJ2-6, with D possibly matching TRBD2 (6 bases). The sample taken for sequencing was PBMCs. The CDR3 is CASRAREAGANVLTF. As DNA, the CDR3 is TGTGCCAGTAGGGCCAGGGAGGCTGGGGCCAACGTCCTGACTTTC.